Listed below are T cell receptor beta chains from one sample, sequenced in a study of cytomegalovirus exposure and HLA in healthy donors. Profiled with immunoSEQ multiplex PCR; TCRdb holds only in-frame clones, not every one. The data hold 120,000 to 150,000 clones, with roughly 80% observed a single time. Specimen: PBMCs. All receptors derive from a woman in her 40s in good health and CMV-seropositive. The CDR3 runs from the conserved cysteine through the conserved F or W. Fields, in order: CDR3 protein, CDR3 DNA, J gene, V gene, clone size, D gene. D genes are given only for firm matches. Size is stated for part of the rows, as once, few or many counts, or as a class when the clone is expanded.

CATSSRRGGDWLQPQHF | TGTGCCACCAGCTCCCGAAGGGGGGGGGACTGGCTTCAGCCCCAGCATTTT | TRBJ1-5 | TRBV15 | . | .
CASSYWDSIDEQFF | TGTGCCAGCAGTTACTGGGACAGTATAGATGAGCAGTTCTTC | TRBJ2-1 | TRBV6-5 | . | TRBD1
CASTGQQGVGEKLFF | TGTGCCAGTACGGGCCAACAGGGGGTTGGTGAAAAACTGTTTTTT | TRBJ1-4 | TRBV19 | . | TRBD1
CASRAGRDIQYF | TGTGCCAGCAGAGCGGGACGAGACATTCAGTACTTC | TRBJ2-4 | TRBV2 | . | TRBD2
CASSPGGRWTGNTIYF | TGTGCCAGCAGCCCAGGTGGAAGGTGGACTGGAAACACCATATATTTT | TRBJ1-3 | TRBV7-6 | . | .
CASSEQDGYTF | TGTGCCAGCAGTGAGCAGGATGGCTACACCTTC | TRBJ1-2 | TRBV25-1 | . | .
CASSAVAGVQETQYF | TGTGCCAGCAGCGCCGTAGCGGGGGTCCAAGAGACCCAGTACTTC | TRBJ2-5 | TRBV9 | . | TRBD2
CASSKTQNTEAFF | TGTGCCAGCAGCAAGACACAGAACACTGAAGCTTTCTTT | TRBJ1-1 | TRBV9 | few | .
CATLDGVTDTQYF | TGTGCCACCTTGGACGGGGTCACAGATACGCAGTATTTT | TRBJ2-3 | TRBV15 | . | .
CASSQRGMGYGYTF | TGTGCCAGCAGCCAAAGGGGAATGGGGTATGGCTACACCTTC | TRBJ1-2 | TRBV13 | . | .
CASSLGGGVEYGYTF | TGTGCCAGCAGTTTAGGAGGGGGGGTTGAGTATGGCTACACCTTC | TRBJ1-2 | TRBV28 | . | .
CASSLTGTSGQSEQFF | TGTGCCAGCAGCTTAACCGGGACTAGCGGACAAAGTGAGCAGTTCTTC | TRBJ2-1 | TRBV7-3 | . | TRBD2
CASSQADGLAGVNTQYF | TGTGCCAGCAGCCAAGCCGACGGACTAGCGGGAGTAAATACGCAGTATTTT | TRBJ2-3 | TRBV4-2 | . | TRBD2